These T cell receptor beta chains were read from a single sample in a study of T cells expressing NK-cell markers. TCRdb reanalyzed the 5' RACE reads and collapses them to one entry per CDR3 protein, without DNA. This table holds about 260,000 distinct CDR3 sequences. Sequences were obtained from blood T cells: a sorted CD56 or NKG2C T cell subset, CD4+ or CD8+ T cells, or bulk PBMC T cells (not recorded which). The source is a woman between 18 and 69 years old in good health. Each CDR3 is given with its conserved first and last residue.

cdr3_length j_call v_call cdr3_aa
14 TRBJ2-7 TRBV6-1 CASSEAGQSYEQYF
15 TRBJ2-5 TRBV7-6 CASSSQFGGGETQYF
14 TRBJ1-1 TRBV18 CASSPPKGNAEAFF
17 TRBJ2-3 TRBV4-2 CASSQDVLAEITDTQYF
14 TRBJ1-2 TRBV7-8 CASSPTDRAYGYTF
16 TRBJ1-1 TRBV7-3 CASSLFGHRDQKEAFF
12 TRBJ1-1 TRBV7-2 CASSAPSGLAFF
17 TRBJ1-6 TRBV7-2 CASSPSLGNSYNSPLHF
15 TRBJ2-3 TRBV29-1 CSVEGDGMGTDTQYF
13 TRBJ2-7 TRBV20-1 CSASDGGSYEQYF
14 TRBJ2-3 TRBV12-3/TRBV12-4 CASSLNRGGDTQYF
15 TRBJ1-3 TRBV6-5 CASSSPVFRRNTIYF
13 TRBJ2-7 TRBV19 CASSDAGAYEQYF
14 TRBJ2-5 TRBV12-3/TRBV12-4 CASSLHGGVETQYF
13 TRBJ2-5 TRBV14 CASSQDAGGTQYF
18 TRBJ2-3 TRBV12-5 CASGSNFLAGEFTDTQYF
14 TRBJ1-2 TRBV4-3 CASSPSTGDYGYTF
13 TRBJ1-1 TRBV12-3/TRBV12-4 CAGRARYNTEAFF
15 TRBJ1-1 TRBV4-3 CASSQGRARDTEAFF
14 TRBJ2-2 TRBV5-1 CASSLVAYTGELFF
15 TRBJ2-7 TRBV18 CASSPTAGAAYDQYF
14 TRBJ1-6 TRBV9 CASSAGAPNSPLHF
15 TRBJ2-3 TRBV6-1 CASSPSWTSTDTQYF
14 TRBJ2-3 TRBV27 CATRLIPSGDTQYF
16 TRBJ2-5 TRBV7-2 CASSSTTGTGVVAQYF
16 TRBJ2-5 TRBV20-1 CSATPLRAGHQETQYF
15 TRBJ2-2 TRBV6-5 CASSYISGSGGELFF